This passage covers 14 T cell receptor beta chains from one sample sequenced in a study of identical twins. TCRdb fed the 5' RACE reads into MiXCR, producing one record per CDR3 protein. Of around 490,000 distinct CDR3 sequences in the sample, 20% to 25% were seen once. These data also formed part of another study, on yellow fever vaccine responses in identical twins.

The specimen sequenced was CD4+ T cells sorted from blood. The receptors were gathered from a woman aged 18-35 years in good health.

This clonotype was recorded a few times. V usage is TRBV5-1 and J usage is TRBJ2-2; D not resolved. The germline V gene encodes CDR1 SGHRS and CDR2 YFSETQ. V gave up 2 bases and J gave up 6 bases, with 8 bases separating them. The CDR3 runs 13 residues. CDR3 nucleotides: TGCGCCAGCAGCTTATTCGTTTCCGGGGAGCTGTTTTTT. Protein sequence: CASSLFVSGELFF.

This clonotype showed up many times. The chain employs TRBV4-1 and TRBJ1-1, with D perhaps matching TRBD1 (6 bases). Germline V gene lookup returns CDR1 MGHRA and CDR2 YSYEKL. This CDR3 is 15 amino acids long. V was trimmed by 6 bases and J by 0 bases, leaving 14 bases between them. The CDR3 is CASSQTGLMNTEAFF. CDR3 in DNA: TGCGCCAGCAGTCAAACAGGGCTTATGAACACTGAAGCTTTCTTT.

V usage is TRBV5-1 and J usage is TRBJ2-1; D is possibly TRBD2 (6 bases). In germline, CDR1 is SGHRS, CDR2 YFSETQ. The germline V and J ends were trimmed by 5 bases and 7 bases, with 25 bases remaining between them. The CDR3 spans 17 residues. CDR3 bases: TGCGCCAGCAGGCCCCGGTTCGTGGGGGGTTCATCAAATGAGCAGTTCTTC. Its protein is CASRPRFVGGSSNEQFF.

This clonotype occurred many times. This chain uses TRBV24-1 with TRBJ2-1; unclear D gene. Germline V CDR1 and CDR2: KGHDR, SFDVKD. V was trimmed by 5 bases and J by 6 bases, leaving 16 bases between them. CDR3 length: 15 amino acids. CDR3 DNA sequence: TGTGCCACCAGTGGTGGCCCATCGAGTGTCAATGAGCAGTTCTTC. It is translated as CATSGGPSSVNEQFF.

The chain couples TRBV20-1 to TRBJ2-1; TRBD2 matches at 12 bases. Per the germline V gene, CDR1 is DFQATT and CDR2 is SNEGSKA (reference sequence). The V segment lost 3 bases and the J segment 5 bases; nucleotides outside the gene matches: 8. The CDR3 spans 16 residues. The CDR3 nucleotides read TGCAGTGCTAGGGCCCTAGCGGGAGGGTTGGACAATGAGCAGTTCTTC. This gives the protein CSARALAGGLDNEQFF.

This clonotype has more than one count but fewer than ten. V gene TRBV6-5 combines with J gene TRBJ2-1; D gene ambiguous. Germline values: CDR1 MNHEY, CDR2 SVGAGI. This CDR3 is 15 amino acids long. V dropped 0 bases and J dropped 2 bases, with 8 bases sitting between them. The CDR3 here is CASSYSRLAYNEQFF. DNA of the CDR3: TGTGCCAGCAGTTACTCTCGGTTGGCCTACAATGAGCAGTTCTTC.

V gene TRBV18 combines with J gene TRBJ1-1; D remains ambiguous. The V and J ends lost 4 bases and 0 bases respectively, with 15 bases between them. This CDR3 region has 16 residues. CDR1 is KGHSH and CDR2 is LQKENI in the germline V gene. The CDR3 bases are TGTGCCAGCTCACTTTCCCAGGATCCTATGAACACTGAAGCTTTCTTT. Protein: CASSLSQDPMNTEAFF.

This chain uses TRBV10-3 with TRBJ2-1; 16 bases are shared with TRBD2. Looked up from germline, CDR1 is ENHRY and CDR2 is SYGVKD. This CDR3 region has 15 residues. V trimming: 6 bases; J trimming: 9 bases; junction bases outside the gene matches: 5. The CDR3 protein is CAISGTSGGASEQFF. CDR3 DNA: TGTGCCATCAGCGGGACTAGCGGGGGGGCAAGTGAGCAGTTCTTC.

A few counts support this clonotype. The rearrangement uses TRBV7-8 and TRBJ2-5; D call uncertain. V lost 2 bases, J lost 4 bases, and 8 bases lay in between. Per germline, CDR1 SGHVS and CDR2 FQNEAQ. The CDR3 consists of 13 residues. The CDR3 nucleotides are TGTGCCAGCAGCTTACTAGTCACAGAGACCCAGTACTTC. Translating gives CASSLLVTETQYF.

V gene TRBV2 combines with J gene TRBJ2-2, with D perhaps matching TRBD1 (6 bases). Germline-derived CDR1 and CDR2 are SNHLY and FYNNEI. Trimming removed 7 bases at V and 1 base at J, with 7 bases between. The CDR3 has 13 amino acids. In DNA form, the CDR3 reads TGTGCCAGCACGGGACAGAACACCGGGGAGCTGTTTTTT. Protein product: CASTGQNTGELFF.

Only a few counts were recorded for this clonotype. The genes are TRBV10-3 and TRBJ2-5; 9 positions agree with TRBD2. This CDR3 spans 16 amino acids. Germline values: CDR1 ENHRY, CDR2 SYGVKD. V was clipped by 2 bases and J by 1 base; unmatched bases: 5. The CDR3 spells CAISEGAGGSQETQYF. The CDR3 DNA reads as TGTGCCATCAGTGAGGGAGCGGGAGGATCCCAAGAGACCCAGTACTTC.

This chain links TRBV24-1 with TRBJ2-1; 7 bases line up with TRBD1. The CDR3 has 16 amino acids. Germline CDR1 reads KGHDR; CDR2 reads SFDVKD. V shed 2 bases and J 7 bases; nucleotides not matched to a gene: 10. The CDR3 DNA reads as TGTGCCACCAGTGATTCCTCCAGGACAGGAATAAATGAGCAGTTCTTC. Protein: CATSDSSRTGINEQFF.

The CDR3 sequence is CASSPSSQDTQYF. In DNA form, the CDR3 reads TGTGCCAGCTCACCAAGTTCCCAAGATACGCAGTATTTT. V gene TRBV18 combines with J gene TRBJ2-3, with D unresolved. The CDR3 extends over 13 amino acids. The germline V gene encodes CDR1 KGHSH and CDR2 LQKENI. Deletions cut 2 bases from V and 5 bases from J, with 8 bases between.

This clonotype was found many times. CDR3: CASGPGLAGGRADTQYF. As DNA, the CDR3 is TGTGCCAGCGGGCCGGGACTAGCGGGAGGTCGGGCAGATACGCAGTATTTT. This chain joins TRBV12-3 or TRBV12-4 and TRBJ2-3; 15 bases match TRBD2. This CDR3 region has 17 residues. V was pared by 8 bases and J by 4 bases, with 10 bases of the junction left unmatched.